The T cell receptor (beta chain) described here comes from a study of OX40 agonist ivuxolimab in advanced cancers. As for the study in general: One patient with hepatocellular carcinoma and two with cutaneous melanoma, three in all, had partial responses. General observations from the study: The study found that CD8+ T cells averaged more expanded clones than CD4+. Partly responding patients at 0.1-3.0 mg/kg showed some of the smallest clonal expansion.

Remarks on this clone: What it binds is unknown.

V gave up 9 bases and J gave up 11 bases, with 22 bases separating them. This CDR3 region has 13 residues. The germline V gene encodes CDR1 SNHLY and CDR2 FYNNEI. Here immunoSEQ multiplex PCR was the method, and the copy in TCRdb shows in-frame clones only, minus some. The sample holds around 72,000 clones, roughly 90% seen once. The input for sequencing was CD4+ or CD8+ T cells sorted from blood, taken in a trial of the OX40 agonist ivuxolimab. V usage is TRBV2 and J usage is TRBJ1-1; D may be TRBD1 (6 bases). The sequence came from an adult with an advanced solid tumor such as melanoma, head and neck, liver or kidney cancer. The CDR3 loop reads CASAQEGVVRAFF. The CDR3 region has the DNA TGTGCCAGTGCCCAGGAGGGGGTCGTGCGGGCTTTCTTT.